The clone carrying this TCR beta chain showed up just a few times. The data are from a study of blood T cell repertoires in COVID-19. This CDR3 is built from 13 residues. The V end lost 3 bases, the J end lost 16 bases, and 22 bases lay between the germline ends. The germline V gene encodes CDR1 GTSNPN and CDR2 SVGIG (reference sequence). The method was immunoSEQ multiplex PCR; TCRdb's version includes in-frame clones alone and lacks a portion of them. Found here are some 70,000 clones, about 84% of them singletons; the top ten hold approximately 12%. This TCR was sampled from a man aged 45-65 years with COVID-19, enrolled during active disease. This rearrangement joins TRBV30 to TRBJ2-1; a weak D match, TRBD1 (5 bases). The sequencing input was peripheral blood. The CDR3 nucleotides are TGTGCCTGGAGAACAAATATTCAGGGCCGTTTCTTCTTC. Translating gives CAWRTNIQGRFFF.